The 20 T cell receptor beta chains in this list originate from one sample, sequenced in a study of shared clonotypes between healthy human individuals. Profiled with immunoSEQ multiplex PCR; TCRdb holds only in-frame clones, not every one. The sample consists of a few hundred thousand clones, 95% to 98% of them appearing once. Sequenced input: naive CD4+ T cells sorted from blood. Sample subset: CD45RA+ positively selected. The receptors derive from a woman between 25 and 40 years old in good health.

The chain recombines TRBV6-1 with TRBJ2-1; 8 nucleotides align to TRBD2. CDR1 is MNHNS, CDR2 SASEGT, per germline. Unmatched junction bases numbered 11, after V lost 1 base and J lost 0 bases. This CDR3 comprises 19 residues. The DNA for the CDR3 is TGTGCCAGCAGTGAAGTGGCGGGAGGCACCCTGAGCTCCTACAATGAGCAGTTCTTC. This encodes CASSEVAGGTLSSYNEQFF.

The chain has TRBV10-2 and TRBJ2-7; D may be TRBD1 (5 bases). Germline V gene lookup returns CDR1 WSHSY and CDR2 SAAADI. Trimming stripped 3 bases from V and 5 bases from J, with 11 bases between. The CDR3 is 13 amino acids. Here the CDR3 reads CASSEGDFHEQYF. The DNA of the CDR3 is TGCGCCAGCAGTGAAGGGGATTTTCACGAGCAGTACTTC.

The chain employs TRBV4-2 and TRBJ2-3; D is unclear. Trimming pared 3 bases from V and 0 bases from J, leaving 16 bases between. The CDR3 is made up of 17 amino acids. Germline CDR1 and CDR2: LGHNA and YNFKEQ. For the CDR3, the DNA is TGTGCCAGCAGCCACCCCAGGATGGGCTCGAGCACAGATACGCAGTATTTT. Its translation is CASSHPRMGSSTDTQYF.

The chain recombines TRBV28 with TRBJ2-7, with 7 nucleotides matching TRBD1. Trimming at V came to 1 base and at J to 5 bases, leaving 5 bases not matched to a gene. CDR3 length: 14 residues. Germline V gene sequence: CDR1 MDHEN, CDR2 SYDVKM. The chain's CDR3 is CASSLSDRAHEQYF. CDR3 DNA: TGTGCCAGCAGTTTATCTGACAGGGCCCACGAGCAGTACTTC.

V and J are TRBV20-1 and TRBJ2-1; no definite D call. CDR1 DFQATT and CDR2 SNEGSKA come from the germline V gene (reference sequence). The CDR3 totals 11 residues. V lost 1 base, J lost 10 bases, and 8 bases lay in between. The CDR3 coding sequence is TGCAGTGCTAGAGGAGCCAGGGAGCAGTTCTTC. Translated, it gives CSARGAREQFF.

This CDR3 is CASSEGIPGELFF. The CDR3 DNA reads TGCGCCAGCAGTGAAGGTATACCCGGGGAGCTGTTTTTT. The rearrangement joins TRBV10-1 to TRBJ2-2; no definite D call. Deletions cut 3 bases from V and 6 bases from J, with 8 bases between. Germline lookup yields CDR1 WNHNN and CDR2 SYGVQD (reference sequence). The CDR3 length is 13 residues.

V and J are TRBV5-1 and TRBJ1-2, with D unclear. The germline V gene has CDR1 SGHRS and CDR2 YFSETQ. The CDR3 is 14 amino acids. V gave up 3 bases and J gave up 1 base, with 10 bases separating them. The CDR3 DNA sequence: TGCGCCAGCAGCTACGTTTCCGTTAACTATGGCTACACCTTC. Protein: CASSYVSVNYGYTF.

The V gene is TRBV28, the J gene TRBJ2-6; D perhaps matches TRBD1 (5 bases). Germline V gene sequence: CDR1 MDHEN, CDR2 SYDVKM. V lost 5 bases to trimming and J lost 0 bases, with 8 bases between them. The length of the CDR3 is 15 residues. CDR3 DNA: TGTGCCAGCAGTAGACAGTACTCTGGGGCCAACGTCCTGACTTTC. Its translation: CASSRQYSGANVLTF. The entire variable domain, with the rest obtained from reference TRBV28 and TRBJ2-6, is as follows: DVKVTQSSRYLVKRTGEKVFLECVQDMDHENMFWYRQDPGLGLRLIYFSYDVKMKEKGDIPEGYSVSREKKERFSLILESASTNQTSMYLCASSRQYSGANVLTFGAGSRLTVL.

The chain employs TRBV5-6 and TRBJ1-3; no clear D. The CDR3 is made up of 17 amino acids. Germline V gives CDR1 SGHDT, CDR2 YYEEEE. Trimming left V 2 bases short and J 0 bases short, with 15 bases between. The CDR3 region has the DNA TGTGCCAGCAGCTTAGAGGCAGGTTGGAACTCTGGAAACACCATATATTTT. It encodes CASSLEAGWNSGNTIYF. Variable domain in full (rest from reference TRBV5-6 and TRBJ1-3): DAGVTQSPTHLIKTRGQQVTLRCSPKSGHDTVSWYQQALGQGPQFIFQYYEEEERQRGNFPDRFSGHQFPNYSSELNVNALLLGDSALYLCASSLEAGWNSGNTIYFGEGSWLTVV.

The chain is built from TRBV14 and TRBJ2-3; TRBD2 matches 13 bases. CDR3 length: 16 amino acids. After removal of 3 bases from V and 2 bases from J, the junction contained 2 bases not matched to a gene. Germline V gene lookup returns CDR1 SGHDN and CDR2 FVKESK. The DNA for the CDR3 is TGTGCCAGCAGCCAGGGACTAGCGGGAAACACAGATACGCAGTATTTT. Encoded protein: CASSQGLAGNTDTQYF.

The chain joins TRBV19 to TRBJ2-1; 14 bases map to TRBD2. Germline trimming cut 5 bases from V and 2 bases from J; bases unmatched to any gene: 11. There are 19 residues in the CDR3. Germline assignment: CDR1 LNHDA and CDR2 SQIVND (reference sequence). CDR3 in amino acids: CASSGRLAGGSIAYNEQFF. CDR3 nucleotides: TGTGCCAGTAGTGGCCGACTAGCGGGAGGGTCAATTGCCTACAATGAGCAGTTCTTC.

The chain couples TRBV15 to TRBJ2-2; possible D gene TRBD2, 5 bases. V was clipped by 6 bases and J by 6 bases, with 11 bases between them. The CDR3 has 13 amino acids. From germline, CDR1 is LNHNV and CDR2 YYDKDF (reference sequence). CDR3 in amino acids: CATSTGISGELFF. The DNA of the CDR3 is TGTGCCACCAGTACCGGGATCTCCGGGGAGCTGTTTTTT.

The chain recombines TRBV30 with TRBJ2-1; TRBD2 might be the D (5 bases). The V and J ends lost 5 bases and 7 bases respectively, with 12 bases between them. Germline V gives CDR1 GTSNPN, CDR2 SVGIG (reference sequence). The CDR3 sequence is 12 residues long. CDR3: CAWAGENNEQFF. CDR3 DNA: TGTGCCTGGGCCGGGGAAAATAATGAGCAGTTCTTC.

This chain links TRBV5-1 with TRBJ2-1, with 10 bases aligning to TRBD2. Germline-derived CDR1 and CDR2 are SGHRS and YFSETQ. V shed 6 bases and J 1 base; nucleotides not matched to a gene: 7. CDR3 length: 16 residues. The CDR3 sequence: CASTLTAGGSYNEQFF. In DNA form, the CDR3 reads TGCGCCAGCACCCTAACAGCGGGAGGGTCCTACAATGAGCAGTTCTTC. Together with reference TRBV5-1 and TRBJ2-1, the CDR3 gives the full variable domain: KAGVTQTPRYLIKTRGQQVTLSCSPISGHRSVSWYQQTPGQGLQFLFEYFSETQRNKGNFPGRFSGRQFSNSRSEMNVSTLELGDSALYLCASTLTAGGSYNEQFFGPGTRLTVL.

The rearrangement joins TRBV2 to TRBJ2-5; TRBD2 matches at 7 bases. The DNA end favors TRBJ2-7, so the J call may be wrong. Germline CDR1 SNHLY, CDR2 FYNNEI. The CDR3 loop spans 15 amino acids. The CDR3 loop reads CASSERGGSSYEQYF. The CDR3, as DNA: TGTGCCAGCAGTGAAAGGGGCGGGAGCTCCTACGAGCAGTACTTC.

The chain joins TRBV5-4 to TRBJ1-2; TRBD1 might be the D (5 bases). Trimming removed 4 bases at V and 5 bases at J, with 24 bases between. CDR1 is SGHNT, CDR2 YYREEE, per germline (reference sequence). The CDR3 has 17 residues. The chain's CDR3 is CASSLHGGGTLGYGYTF. The CDR3 DNA sequence: TGTGCCAGCAGCCTACACGGGGGAGGGACTTTGGGGTATGGCTACACCTTC.

This chain's CDR3 is CASSGLGRATGELFF. In nucleotides, the CDR3 is TGTGCCAGCAGCGGACTGGGCAGGGCCACCGGGGAGCTGTTTTTT. This chain links TRBV5-4 with TRBJ2-2; D may correspond to TRBD1 or TRBD2 (5 bases each). This CDR3 is 15 amino acids long. V was trimmed by 4 bases and J by 4 bases, leaving 14 bases between them. Germline CDR1 and CDR2: SGHNT and YYREEE (reference sequence).

The chain recombines TRBV7-2 with TRBJ1-5; maybe TRBD1 (5 bases). The CDR3 runs to 16 residues. V gave up 3 bases and J gave up 2 bases, with 14 bases separating them. CDR1 is SGHTA, CDR2 FQGNSA, per germline. The DNA of the CDR3 is TGTGCCAGCAGCTTTGGTTCAGGGATGGGCAATCAGCCCCAGCATTTT. Its protein product is CASSFGSGMGNQPQHF.

This sequence joins TRBV2 and TRBJ2-1, with 8 bases matching TRBD2. Germline V gene data show CDR1 as SNHLY and CDR2 as FYNNEI. CDR3 length equals 15 residues. V shed 2 bases and J 4 bases; nucleotides not matched to a gene: 4. The CDR3 DNA sequence: TGTGCCAGCAGTGAATCACGGGAGGGGTACAATGAGCAGTTCTTC. Translating it yields CASSESREGYNEQFF.

This sequence joins TRBV7-7 and TRBJ1-5; D gene uncertain. Trimming took 1 base from V and 3 from J, leaving 4 bases between them. CDR3 length equals 13 residues. From germline, CDR1 is SSHAT and CDR2 FNYEAQ (reference sequence). The CDR3, as DNA: TGTGCCAGCAGCTTAGACGCCAATCAGCCCCAGCATTTT. This translates into CASSLDANQPQHF.